These T cell receptor beta chains were read from a single sample in a study of CD8+ T cells in alopecia areata. Measured with immunoSEQ multiplex PCR; TCRdb has only the in-frame clones, and not every one. This table has around 99,000 clones, 84% appearing once. The sample here was CD8+ T cells sorted from blood, taken at week 24, from a patient treated with tofacitinib. These receptors were obtained from a human donor with alopecia areata. Both conserved end residues are part of each CDR3. D genes are given only for firm matches. Clone size is stated in some rows and not others, as once, few, many or a class when expanded.

D gene,V gene,clone size,J gene,CDR3 length,CDR3 protein,CDR3 DNA
.,TRBV4-1,.,TRBJ2-3,14,CASSQGAGPGTQYF,TGCGCCAGCAGCCAAGGCGCAGGCCCAGGGACGCAGTATTTT
.,TRBV4-2,.,TRBJ1-6,17,CASSQDSPGVNNSPLHF,TGTGCCAGCAGCCAAGACAGTCCAGGGGTTAATAATTCACCCCTCCACTTT
TRBD2,TRBV4-3,.,TRBJ2-7,15,CASSQESGGSYEQYF,TGCGCCAGCAGCCAAGAGAGCGGGGGATCCTACGAGCAGTACTTC
TRBD1,TRBV7-9,.,TRBJ2-2,16,CASSLAGTGATGELFF,TGTGCCAGCAGCTTAGCTGGGACAGGGGCGACCGGGGAGCTGTTTTTT
.,TRBV6-4,.,TRBJ2-3,15,CASGSGVGGTDTQYF,TGTGCCAGCGGCTCGGGGGTAGGGGGCACAGATACGCAGTATTTT
.,TRBV9,.,TRBJ2-3,14,CASSGGDNTDTQYF,TGTGCCAGCAGCGGAGGGGACAACACAGATACGCAGTATTTT
.,TRBV29-1,.,TRBJ2-1,11,CSVVPANEQFF,TGCAGCGTTGTTCCGGCCAATGAGCAGTTCTTC
TRBD2,TRBV5-4,.,TRBJ2-1,15,CASSLGGGSYNEQFF,TGTGCCAGCAGCTTGGGCGGGGGGAGCTACAATGAGCAGTTCTTC
.,TRBV4-3,.,TRBJ1-2,17,CASSQALRSLGLGGYTF,TGCGCCAGCAGCCAAGCCCTCCGGTCCTTAGGATTAGGGGGCTACACCTTC
.,TRBV5-1,.,TRBJ1-2,15,CASSLGTSQGYGYTF,TGCGCCAGCAGCTTGGGGACAAGCCAGGGGTATGGCTACACCTTC
.,TRBV27,.,TRBJ2-7,14,CASSVTGTLNEQYF,TGTGCCAGCAGTGTGACAGGCACGCTCAACGAGCAGTACTTC
.,TRBV4-1,.,TRBJ2-3,16,CASSQDLPGGLDTQYF,TGCGCCAGCAGCCAAGATCTCCCGGGTGGATTGGATACGCAGTATTTT
TRBD1,TRBV5-6,.,TRBJ1-1,13,CASRDRGNTEAFF,TGTGCCAGCCGAGACAGGGGAAACACTGAAGCTTTCTTT
TRBD1,TRBV29-1,.,TRBJ2-7,12,CSAEATGDVQYF,TGCAGCGCCGAAGCAACAGGGGATGTGCAGTACTTC
.,TRBV29-1,.,TRBJ1-1,14,CSVVIGSLNTEAFF,TGCAGCGTTGTTATTGGCTCCCTCAACACTGAAGCTTTCTTT
TRBD1,TRBV7-8,.,TRBJ1-5,15,CASSSWGQSNQPQHF,TGTGCCAGCAGCTCCTGGGGACAGAGCAATCAGCCCCAGCATTTT
.,TRBV9,.,TRBJ1-2,16,CASSVGGGARGYGYTF,TGTGCCAGCAGCGTAGGTGGGGGCGCGAGGGGCTATGGCTACACCTTC
TRBD1,TRBV29-1,few,TRBJ2-2,13,CSVRTGGTGELFF,TGCAGCGTCAGGACAGGGGGGACCGGGGAGCTGTTTTTT
.,TRBV5-1,.,TRBJ2-7,11,CASSFSGEQYF,TGCGCCAGCAGCTTTTCGGGAGAGCAGTACTTC
TRBD1,TRBV29-1,.,TRBJ2-2,15,CSVLTRAGGPGELFF,TGCAGCGTTTTGACGCGGGCAGGGGGACCCGGGGAGCTGTTTTTT
.,TRBV29-1,.,TRBJ2-2,10,CSAGVGELFF,TGCAGCGCCGGTGTCGGGGAGCTGTTTTTT
TRBD1,TRBV4-3,.,TRBJ1-1,16,CASSPDRGRWDTEAFF,TGCGCCAGCAGCCCGGACAGGGGGCGCTGGGACACTGAAGCTTTCTTT
.,TRBV5-6,.,TRBJ2-2,15,CASSLSGLNTGELFF,TGTGCCAGCAGCTTGTCTGGACTGAACACCGGGGAGCTGTTTTTT
TRBD2,TRBV30,.,TRBJ2-7,15,CASREGKGAFHEQYF,TGTGCCTCGCGGGAGGGCAAGGGGGCCTTCCACGAGCAGTACTTC
TRBD2,TRBV14,.,TRBJ2-3,17,CASSPRRPSGFTDTQYF,TGTGCCAGCAGCCCTCGTAGGCCTAGCGGATTCACAGATACGCAGTATTTT
.,TRBV2,.,TRBJ1-5,15,CASSEAQWGDQPQHF,TGTGCCAGCAGTGAAGCGCAGTGGGGGGATCAGCCCCAGCATTTT
.,TRBV7-9,once,TRBJ2-2,14,CASSLTLLGGELFF,TGTGCCAGCAGCTTAACGTTGCTTGGCGGGGAGCTGTTTTTT
.,TRBV4-1,once,TRBJ1-3,14,CASSQEGSGNTIYF,TGCGCCAGCAGCCAAGAGGGCTCTGGAAACACCATATATTTT
.,TRBV10-2,.,TRBJ2-4,14,CASSEDIAKNIQYF,TGCGCCAGCAGTGAGGATATAGCCAAAAACATTCAGTACTTC
.,TRBV27,once,TRBJ1-2,15,CASSLSRGSPYGYTF,TGTGCCAGCAGTTTATCGCGGGGTAGTCCCTATGGCTACACCTTC
.,TRBV29-1,.,TRBJ1-1,13,CSVEASANTEAFF,TGCAGCGTTGAGGCGTCGGCGAACACTGAAGCTTTCTTT
.,TRBV6-5,.,TRBJ2-2,14,CASSYSGLTGELFF,TGTGCCAGCAGTTACTCAGGCCTCACCGGGGAGCTGTTTTTT
.,TRBV6-5,.,TRBJ2-5,15,CASSYQGAQKETQYF,TGTGCCAGCAGTTACCAGGGAGCCCAGAAAGAGACCCAGTACTTC
TRBD1,TRBV5-1,.,TRBJ2-3,14,CASRMGQGTDTQYF,TGCGCCAGCAGGATGGGACAGGGCACAGATACGCAGTATTTT
TRBD2,TRBV7-9,.,TRBJ2-7,16,CASSSTTSGGTYEQYF,TGTGCCAGCAGCTCCACGACTAGCGGGGGGACTTACGAGCAGTACTTC
TRBD2,TRBV7-2,once,TRBJ2-7,18,CASSSGLAGGSPSYEQYF,TGTGCCAGCAGCTCGGGACTAGCGGGGGGATCCCCATCCTACGAGCAGTACTTC
TRBD1,TRBV5-1,.,TRBJ2-7,15,CASSRGTGDTYEQYF,TGCGCCAGCAGCCGGGGGACAGGGGACACCTACGAGCAGTACTTC
TRBD1,TRBV4-1,.,TRBJ2-7,14,CASSQSAGGREQYF,TGCGCCAGCAGCCAGTCGGCAGGGGGTCGCGAGCAGTACTTC
.,TRBV15,once,TRBJ2-5,15,CATSRDKAGRETQYF,TGTGCCACCAGCAGAGATAAAGCAGGGAGAGAGACCCAGTACTTC
TRBD2,TRBV2,.,TRBJ2-5,19,CASRRGASGGVVSAETQYF,TGTGCCAGCAGACGCGGTGCTAGCGGGGGGGTAGTGTCGGCGGAGACCCAGTACTTC
TRBD1,TRBV6-4,.,TRBJ2-1,14,CASSDEGVGTGQFF,TGTGCCAGCAGTGATGAAGGTGTTGGGACAGGGCAGTTCTTC
.,TRBV7-2,.,TRBJ2-5,14,CASSLVPGAETQYF,TGTGCCAGCAGCTTAGTCCCGGGGGCAGAGACCCAGTACTTC
.,TRBV6-6,few,TRBJ1-5,14,CASTHGGPGQPQHF,TGTGCCAGCACTCACGGGGGACCAGGGCAGCCCCAGCATTTT
TRBD2,TRBV2,.,TRBJ2-3,15,CASVRLAGDTDTQYF,TGTGCCAGCGTGCGACTAGCGGGGGACACAGATACGCAGTATTTT
.,TRBV7-2,.,TRBJ2-7,15,CASSQEPGYSYEQYF,TGTGCCAGCAGCCAAGAGCCAGGGTACTCCTACGAGCAGTACTTC
TRBD1,TRBV11-2,.,TRBJ1-6,17,CASSLNILGRGYSPLHF,TGTGCCAGCAGCTTGAATATTCTGGGCAGGGGGTATTCACCCCTCCACTTT
.,TRBV7-2,.,TRBJ2-1,13,CASSLDPYNEQFF,TGTGCCAGCAGCTTAGACCCCTACAATGAGCAGTTCTTC
.,TRBV5-6,.,TRBJ1-4,16,CASRLGQGRTNEKLFF,TGTGCCAGCAGGTTGGGGCAGGGAAGAACTAATGAAAAACTGTTTTTT
.,TRBV15,.,TRBJ2-7,16,CATSRDRGPSSYEQYF,TGTGCCACCAGCAGAGACCGAGGGCCTAGCTCCTACGAGCAGTACTTC
TRBD1,TRBV2,.,TRBJ2-2,12,CASSTGGGELFF,TGTGCCAGCAGTACAGGGGGCGGGGAGCTGTTTTTT
.,TRBV10-3,.,TRBJ1-4,16,CAISDKRGATNEKLFF,TGTGCCATCAGTGATAAAAGAGGGGCAACTAATGAAAAACTGTTTTTT
.,TRBV27,.,TRBJ1-1,15,CASSLGSGFGTEAFF,TGTGCCAGCAGTTTAGGTTCAGGATTCGGCACTGAAGCTTTCTTT
.,TRBV7-9,.,TRBJ2-4,16,CASSLAVVRAKNIQYF,TGTGCCAGCAGCTTAGCCGTAGTAAGAGCCAAAAACATTCAGTACTTC
.,TRBV7-6,.,TRBJ2-7,16,CASSLWSGTPTDEQYF,TGTGCCAGCAGCTTATGGTCTGGGACGCCCACCGACGAGCAGTACTTC
.,TRBV6-5,.,TRBJ1-4,14,CASSLHATNEKLFF,TGTGCCAGCTCCTTACATGCAACTAATGAAAAACTGTTTTTT
.,TRBV7-9,.,TRBJ2-5,16,CASSLGLGQHQETQYF,TGTGCCAGCAGCTTAGGTCTAGGACAACACCAAGAGACCCAGTACTTC
.,TRBV9,.,TRBJ2-4,16,CASSVSRAGAGNIQYF,TGTGCCAGCAGCGTATCCCGGGCGGGGGCCGGGAACATTCAGTACTTC
TRBD2,TRBV29-1,.,TRBJ2-1,15,CSVEEAGGPVHEQFF,TGCAGCGTTGAAGAGGCGGGGGGGCCAGTTCATGAGCAGTTCTTC
.,TRBV30,.,TRBJ2-7,14,CAWSERVGVDEQYF,TGTGCCTGGAGTGAGAGGGTTGGGGTGGACGAGCAGTACTTC